The table lists the clone carrying this T cell receptor (beta chain) with a few counts. The antigen is undetermined. The sample comes from a study of cytomegalovirus exposure and HLA in healthy donors. About the research overall: Earlier results showed roughly 120 million unique TCR beta sequences derived from some 180 million T cells.

Findings and caveats of the study: Among TCR sequences, most were rare, though some public TCRs appeared in many donors. Judged likely to be a sequencing artifact was a cluster of highly shared sequence variants.

The PCR made use of 60 Vbeta and 13 Jbeta primers. Sequenced by immunoSEQ multiplex PCR; TCRdb stores in-frame clones only, minus some. The repertoire holds about 180,000 clones, with about three quarters as singletons. Healthy people donating bone marrow made up the donors. V was trimmed by 1 base and J by 0 bases, leaving 13 bases between them. The CDR3 runs 16 residues. CDR1 LGHNA and CDR2 YNFKEQ come from the germline V gene. The sequence was collected from a man younger than 35 in good health and CMV-seronegative. Input material: PBMCs. V usage is TRBV4-2 and J usage is TRBJ2-7; tentatively, D is TRBD1 (5 bases). The CDR3: CASSQAVGASSYEQYF. The DNA for the CDR3 is TGTGCCAGCAGCCAAGCAGTTGGGGCTAGCTCCTACGAGCAGTACTTC.